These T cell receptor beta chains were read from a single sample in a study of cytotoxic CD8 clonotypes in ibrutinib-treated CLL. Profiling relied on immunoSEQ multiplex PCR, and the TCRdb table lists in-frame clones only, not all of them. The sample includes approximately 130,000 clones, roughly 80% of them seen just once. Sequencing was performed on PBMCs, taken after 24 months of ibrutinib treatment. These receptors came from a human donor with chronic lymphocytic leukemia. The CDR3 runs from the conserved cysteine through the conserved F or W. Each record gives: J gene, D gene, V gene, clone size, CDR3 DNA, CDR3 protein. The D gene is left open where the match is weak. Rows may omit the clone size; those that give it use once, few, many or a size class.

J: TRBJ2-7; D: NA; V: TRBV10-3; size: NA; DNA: TGTGCCATCAGTGAGGATACCTACGAGCAGTACTTC; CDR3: CAISEDTYEQYF
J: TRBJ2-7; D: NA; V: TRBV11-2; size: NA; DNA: TGTGCCAGCAGCCCCGTCGGCAGGGTATCCTCCTACGAGCAGTACTTC; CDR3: CASSPVGRVSSYEQYF
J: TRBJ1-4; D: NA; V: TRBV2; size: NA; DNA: TGTGCCAGCAGGGGACACCGGGAACTGTTTTTT; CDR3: CASRGHRELFF
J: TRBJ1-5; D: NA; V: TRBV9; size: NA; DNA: TGTGCCAGCAGCGTAGGACCGGTGGGTCAGCCCCAGCATTTT; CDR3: CASSVGPVGQPQHF
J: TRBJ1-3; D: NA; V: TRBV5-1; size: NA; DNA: TGCGCCAGCAGCCCCTCAGGGGGAAACACCATATATTTT; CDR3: CASSPSGGNTIYF
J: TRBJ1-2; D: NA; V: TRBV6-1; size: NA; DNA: TGTGCCAGCAGTGAATGGATTTGGGGGATAAGTAACTATGGCTACACCTTC; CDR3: CASSEWIWGISNYGYTF
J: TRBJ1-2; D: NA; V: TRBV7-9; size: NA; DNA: TGTGCCAGCAGCCCAAGGGTGACAGAGGATGGCTACACCTTC; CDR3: CASSPRVTEDGYTF
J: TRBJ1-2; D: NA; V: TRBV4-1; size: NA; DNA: TGCGCCAGCAGCCAGCGAAAGACTACAGGGTCCTATGGCTACACCTTC; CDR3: CASSQRKTTGSYGYTF
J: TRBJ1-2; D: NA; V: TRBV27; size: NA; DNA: TGTGCCAGCAGCCGCTCACAGGGTGCTGGCTACACCTTC; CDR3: CASSRSQGAGYTF
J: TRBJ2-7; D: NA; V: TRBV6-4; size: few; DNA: TGTGCCAGCAGTGACCGAGGCGGAGGGGGCAGGGGCGCCTACGAGCAGTACTTC; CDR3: CASSDRGGGGRGAYEQYF